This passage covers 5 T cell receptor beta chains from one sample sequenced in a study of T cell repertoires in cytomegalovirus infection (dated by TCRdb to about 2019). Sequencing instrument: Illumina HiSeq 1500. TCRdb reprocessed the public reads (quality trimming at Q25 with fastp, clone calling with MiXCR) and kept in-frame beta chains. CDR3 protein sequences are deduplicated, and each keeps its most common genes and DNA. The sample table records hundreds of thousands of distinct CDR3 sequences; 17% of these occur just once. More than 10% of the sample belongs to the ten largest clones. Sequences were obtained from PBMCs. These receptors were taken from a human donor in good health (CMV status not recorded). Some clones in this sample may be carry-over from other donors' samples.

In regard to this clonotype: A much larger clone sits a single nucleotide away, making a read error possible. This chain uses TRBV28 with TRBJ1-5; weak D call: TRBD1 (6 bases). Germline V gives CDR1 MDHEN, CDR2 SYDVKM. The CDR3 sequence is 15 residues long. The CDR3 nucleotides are TGTGCCAGCACCATCCCCGGACAGCTCTATCAGCCCCAGCAGTTT. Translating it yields CASTIPGQLYQPQQF.

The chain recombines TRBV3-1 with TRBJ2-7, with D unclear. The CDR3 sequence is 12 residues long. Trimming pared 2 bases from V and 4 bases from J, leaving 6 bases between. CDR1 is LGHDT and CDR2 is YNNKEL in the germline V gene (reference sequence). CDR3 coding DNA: TGTGCCAGCAGCCAAAATATATACGAGCAGTACTTC. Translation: CASSQNIYEQYF.

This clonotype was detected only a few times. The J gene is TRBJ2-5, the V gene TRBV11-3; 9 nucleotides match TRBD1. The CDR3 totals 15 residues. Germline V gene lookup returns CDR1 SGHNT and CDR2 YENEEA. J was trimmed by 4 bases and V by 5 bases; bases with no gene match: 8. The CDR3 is CASSPGQGSGETQYF. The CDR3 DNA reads TGTGCCAGCAGCCCAGGACAGGGGTCAGGAGAGACCCAGTACTTC.

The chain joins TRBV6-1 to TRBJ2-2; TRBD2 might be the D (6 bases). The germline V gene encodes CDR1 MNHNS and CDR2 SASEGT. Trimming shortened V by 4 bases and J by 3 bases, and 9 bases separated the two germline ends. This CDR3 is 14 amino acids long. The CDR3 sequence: CASSVGGYTGELFF. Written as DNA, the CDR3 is TGTGCCAGCAGTGTGGGAGGATACACCGGGGAGCTGTTTTTT.

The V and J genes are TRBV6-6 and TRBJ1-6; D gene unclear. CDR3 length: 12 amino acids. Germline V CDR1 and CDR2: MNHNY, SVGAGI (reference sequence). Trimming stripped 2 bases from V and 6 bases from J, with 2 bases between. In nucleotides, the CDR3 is TGTGCCAGCAGTTACGCTAATTCACCCCTCCACTTT. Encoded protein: CASSYANSPLHF.